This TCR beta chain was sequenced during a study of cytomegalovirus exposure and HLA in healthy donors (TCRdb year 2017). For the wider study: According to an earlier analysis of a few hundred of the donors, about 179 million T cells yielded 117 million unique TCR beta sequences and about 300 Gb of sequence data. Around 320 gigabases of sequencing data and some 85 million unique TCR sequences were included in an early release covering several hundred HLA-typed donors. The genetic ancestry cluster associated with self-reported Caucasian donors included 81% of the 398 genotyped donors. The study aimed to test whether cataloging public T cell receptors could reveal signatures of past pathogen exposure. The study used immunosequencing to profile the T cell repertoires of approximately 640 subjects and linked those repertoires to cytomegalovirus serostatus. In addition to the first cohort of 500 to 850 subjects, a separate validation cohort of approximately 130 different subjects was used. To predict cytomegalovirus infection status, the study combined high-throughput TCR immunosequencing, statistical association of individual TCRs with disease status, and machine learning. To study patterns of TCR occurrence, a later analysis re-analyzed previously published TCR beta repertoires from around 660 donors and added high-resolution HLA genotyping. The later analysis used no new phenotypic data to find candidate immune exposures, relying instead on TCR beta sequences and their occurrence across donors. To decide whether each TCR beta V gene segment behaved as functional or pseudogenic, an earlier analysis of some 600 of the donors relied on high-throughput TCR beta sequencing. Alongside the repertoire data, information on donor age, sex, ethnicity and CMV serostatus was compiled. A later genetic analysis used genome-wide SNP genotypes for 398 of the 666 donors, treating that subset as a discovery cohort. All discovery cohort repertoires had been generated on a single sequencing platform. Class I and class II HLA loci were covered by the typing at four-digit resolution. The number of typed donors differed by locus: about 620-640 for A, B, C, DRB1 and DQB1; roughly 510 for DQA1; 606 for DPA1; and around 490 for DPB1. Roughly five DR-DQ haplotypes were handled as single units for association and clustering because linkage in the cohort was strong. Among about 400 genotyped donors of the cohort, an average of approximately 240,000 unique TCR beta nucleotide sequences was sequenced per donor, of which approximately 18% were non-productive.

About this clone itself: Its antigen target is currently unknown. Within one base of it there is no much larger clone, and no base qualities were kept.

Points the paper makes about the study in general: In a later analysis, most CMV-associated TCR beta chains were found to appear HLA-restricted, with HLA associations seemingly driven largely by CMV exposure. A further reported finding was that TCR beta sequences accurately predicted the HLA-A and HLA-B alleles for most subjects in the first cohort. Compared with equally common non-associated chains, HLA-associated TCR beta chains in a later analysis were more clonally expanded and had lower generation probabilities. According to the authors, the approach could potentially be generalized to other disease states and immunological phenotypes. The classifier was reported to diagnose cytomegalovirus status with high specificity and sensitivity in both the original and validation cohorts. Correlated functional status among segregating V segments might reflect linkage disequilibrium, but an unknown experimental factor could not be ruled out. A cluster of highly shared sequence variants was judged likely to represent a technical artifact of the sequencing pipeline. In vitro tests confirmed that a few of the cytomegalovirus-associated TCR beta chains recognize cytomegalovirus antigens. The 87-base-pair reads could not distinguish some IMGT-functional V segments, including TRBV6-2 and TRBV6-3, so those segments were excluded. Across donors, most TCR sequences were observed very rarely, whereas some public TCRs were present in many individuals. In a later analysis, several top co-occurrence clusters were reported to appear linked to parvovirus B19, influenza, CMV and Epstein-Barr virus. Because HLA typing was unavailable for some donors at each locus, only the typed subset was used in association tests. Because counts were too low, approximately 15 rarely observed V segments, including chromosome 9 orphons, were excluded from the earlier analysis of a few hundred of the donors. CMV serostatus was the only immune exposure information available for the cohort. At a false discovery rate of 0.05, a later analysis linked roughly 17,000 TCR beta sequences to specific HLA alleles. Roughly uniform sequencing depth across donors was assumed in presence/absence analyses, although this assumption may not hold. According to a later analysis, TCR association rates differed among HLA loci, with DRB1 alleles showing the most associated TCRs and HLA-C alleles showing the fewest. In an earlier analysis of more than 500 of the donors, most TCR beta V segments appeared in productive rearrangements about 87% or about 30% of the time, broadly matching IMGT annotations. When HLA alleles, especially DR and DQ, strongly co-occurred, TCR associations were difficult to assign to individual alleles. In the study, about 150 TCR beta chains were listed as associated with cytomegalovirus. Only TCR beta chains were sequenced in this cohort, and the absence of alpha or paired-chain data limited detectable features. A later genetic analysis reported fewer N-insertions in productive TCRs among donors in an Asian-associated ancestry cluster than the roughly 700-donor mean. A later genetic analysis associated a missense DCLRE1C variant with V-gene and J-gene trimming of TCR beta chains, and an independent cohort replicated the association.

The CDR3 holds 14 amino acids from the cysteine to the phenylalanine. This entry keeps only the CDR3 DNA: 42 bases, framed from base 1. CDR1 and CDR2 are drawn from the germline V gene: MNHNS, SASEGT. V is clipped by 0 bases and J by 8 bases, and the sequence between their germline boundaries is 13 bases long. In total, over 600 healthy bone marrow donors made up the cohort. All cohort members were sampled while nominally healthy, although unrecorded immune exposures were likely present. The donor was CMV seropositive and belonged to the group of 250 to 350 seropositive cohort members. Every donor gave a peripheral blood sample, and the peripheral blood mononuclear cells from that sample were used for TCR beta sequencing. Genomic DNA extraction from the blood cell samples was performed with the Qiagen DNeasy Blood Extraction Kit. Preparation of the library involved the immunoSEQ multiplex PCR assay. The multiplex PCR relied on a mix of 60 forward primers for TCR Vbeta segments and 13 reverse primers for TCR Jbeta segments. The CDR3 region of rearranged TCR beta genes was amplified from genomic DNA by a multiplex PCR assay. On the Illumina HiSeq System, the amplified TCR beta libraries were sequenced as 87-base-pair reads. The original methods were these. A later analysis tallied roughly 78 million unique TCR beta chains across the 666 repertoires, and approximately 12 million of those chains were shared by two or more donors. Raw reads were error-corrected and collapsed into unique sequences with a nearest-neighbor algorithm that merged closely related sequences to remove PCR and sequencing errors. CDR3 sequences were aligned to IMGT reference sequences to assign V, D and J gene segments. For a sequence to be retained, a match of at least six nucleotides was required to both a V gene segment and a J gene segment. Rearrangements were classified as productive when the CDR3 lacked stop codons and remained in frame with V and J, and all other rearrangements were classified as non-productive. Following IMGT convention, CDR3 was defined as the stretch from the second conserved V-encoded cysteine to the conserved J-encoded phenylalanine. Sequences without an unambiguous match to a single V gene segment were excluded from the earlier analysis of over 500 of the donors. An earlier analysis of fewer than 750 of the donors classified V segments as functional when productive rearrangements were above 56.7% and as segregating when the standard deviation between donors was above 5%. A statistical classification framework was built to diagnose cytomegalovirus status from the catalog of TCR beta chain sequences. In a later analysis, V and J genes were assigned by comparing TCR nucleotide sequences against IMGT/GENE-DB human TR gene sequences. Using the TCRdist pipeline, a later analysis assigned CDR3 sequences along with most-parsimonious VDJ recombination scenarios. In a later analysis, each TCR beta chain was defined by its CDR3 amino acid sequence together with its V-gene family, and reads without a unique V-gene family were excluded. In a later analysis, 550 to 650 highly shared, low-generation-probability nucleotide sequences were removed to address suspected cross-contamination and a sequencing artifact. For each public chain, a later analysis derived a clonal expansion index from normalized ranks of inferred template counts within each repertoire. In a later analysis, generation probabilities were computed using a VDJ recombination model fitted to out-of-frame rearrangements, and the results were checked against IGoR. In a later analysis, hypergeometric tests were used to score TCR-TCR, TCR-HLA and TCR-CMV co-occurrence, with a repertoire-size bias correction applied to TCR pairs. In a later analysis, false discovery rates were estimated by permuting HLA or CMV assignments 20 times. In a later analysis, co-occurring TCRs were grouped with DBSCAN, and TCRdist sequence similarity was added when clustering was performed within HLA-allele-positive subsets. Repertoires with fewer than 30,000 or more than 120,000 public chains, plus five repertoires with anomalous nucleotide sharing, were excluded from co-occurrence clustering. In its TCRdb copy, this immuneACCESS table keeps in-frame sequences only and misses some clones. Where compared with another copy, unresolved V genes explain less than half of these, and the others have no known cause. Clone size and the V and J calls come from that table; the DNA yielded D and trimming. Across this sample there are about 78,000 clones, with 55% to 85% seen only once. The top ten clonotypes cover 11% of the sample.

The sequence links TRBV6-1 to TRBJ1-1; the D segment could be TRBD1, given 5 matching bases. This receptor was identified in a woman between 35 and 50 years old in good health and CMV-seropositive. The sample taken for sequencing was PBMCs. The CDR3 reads CASSEALGGDEAFF. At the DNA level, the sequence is TGTGCCAGCAGTGAAGCGCTTGGGGGGGACGAAGCTTTCTTT.